The source of this T cell receptor (beta chain) is a study of T cell responses to AZD1222 COVID-19 vaccine. Trimming removed 2 bases at V and 6 bases at J, with 13 bases between. The CDR3 is made up of 14 amino acids. Germline loops: CDR1 MGHDK, CDR2 SYGVNS. Assay: immunoSEQ multiplex PCR; the TCRdb copy retains only in-frame clones and omits some. The sample carries about 76,000 clones, around nine tenths recorded once. The source was peripheral blood, collected on day 0 of AZD1222 vaccination. The chain has TRBV25-1 and TRBJ1-2; tentatively, D is TRBD1 (6 bases). This clonotype was sampled from an adult in good health. The CDR3 sequence: CASSEPGHPNGYTF. The CDR3 nucleotides read TGTGCCAGCAGTGAACCGGGACACCCGAATGGCTACACCTTC.